Presented here are 8 T cell receptor beta chains from one specimen sequenced in a study of blood T cell repertoires in COVID-19. Measured with immunoSEQ multiplex PCR; TCRdb has only the in-frame clones, and not every one. This sample yields under 50,000 clones, of which 80% to 85% are seen a single time; roughly 55% belongs to the top ten. The specimen was peripheral blood. These receptors all stem from a man between 70 and 80 years old with acute or convalescent COVID-19.

This clone was found once. The chain links TRBV5-1 to TRBJ2-1; 10 bases fit TRBD2. CDR3 length equals 18 residues. V trimming: 0 bases; J trimming: 9 bases; junction bases outside the gene matches: 15. Per germline, CDR1 SGHRS and CDR2 YFSETQ. The CDR3 nucleotides are TGCGCCAGCAGCTTGGGGGGCCTCGGCAGCGGGAGGGATCGTGAGCAGTTCTTC. This gives the protein CASSLGGLGSGRDREQFF.

This chain connects TRBV6-6 to TRBJ1-2; D is possibly TRBD1 (5 bases). From germline, CDR1 is MNHNY and CDR2 SVGAGI (reference sequence). The CDR3 is 12 residues long. With 2 bases removed from V and 4 bases from J, the gap between germline ends came to 5 bases. The DNA of the CDR3 is TGTGCCAGCAGTTACGACAGCTATGGCTACACCTTC. Its translation: CASSYDSYGYTF.

This chain joins TRBV6-5 and TRBJ1-1; D is unresolved. Germline values: CDR1 MNHEY, CDR2 SVGAGI. This CDR3 has 16 residues. Trimming took off 2 bases at V and 4 bases at J, with 17 bases between the two ends. CDR3 coding DNA: TGTGCCAGCAGTTACCTTTACCGGGGTGGAGCCACTGAAGCTTTCTTT. Translated, it gives CASSYLYRGGATEAFF.

The J gene is TRBJ2-1, the V gene TRBV18, with D perhaps TRBD2 (7 bases). The V and J ends lost 6 bases and 7 bases respectively, with 16 bases between them. This CDR3 has 14 residues. Germline V CDR1 and CDR2: KGHSH, LQKENI. CDR3 sequence: CASSTTRGANEQFF. CDR3 nucleotide sequence: TGTGCCAGCTCGACGACTCGGGGGGCGAATGAGCAGTTCTTC.

The chain recombines TRBV9 with TRBJ2-3, with 7 bases matching TRBD2. CDR3 size: 16 residues. Germline values: CDR1 SGDLS, CDR2 YYNGEE. V trimming: 3 bases; J trimming: 0 bases; junction bases outside the gene matches: 7. The CDR3 DNA reads as TGTGCCAGCAGCGCCGAGGGAGGGAGGAGCACAGATACGCAGTATTTT. Encoded protein: CASSAEGGRSTDTQYF. The whole variable domain, filled in from reference TRBV9 and TRBJ2-3, reads DSGVTQTPKHLITATGQRVTLRCSPRSGDLSVYWYQQSLDQGLQFLIQYYNGEERAKGNILERFSAQQFPDLHSELNLSSLELGDSALYFCASSAEGGRSTDTQYFGPGTRLTVL.

This chain joins TRBV18 and TRBJ1-5, with D possibly TRBD1 on 5 matching bases. The CDR3 length is 14 residues. Trimming took off 2 bases at V and 6 bases at J, with 11 bases between the two ends. Germline V gene sequence: CDR1 KGHSH, CDR2 LQKENI. The CDR3, as DNA: TGTGCCAGCTCACCAGGGGCCGGGGGTCAGCCCCAGCATTTT. Protein product: CASSPGAGGQPQHF.

The chain links TRBV7-8 to TRBJ2-7, with D perhaps TRBD2 (5 bases). This CDR3 has 14 amino acids. Germline CDR1 is SGHVS and CDR2 is FQNEAQ. Trimming removed 4 bases at V and 6 bases at J, with 16 bases between. The CDR3 region is CASSSLPGFGEQYF. Here the CDR3 DNA reads TGTGCCAGCAGCTCCCTCCCGGGGTTTGGCGAGCAGTACTTC.

The chain links TRBV5-8 to TRBJ1-5; possible D gene TRBD1, 6 bases. Trimming cost V 1 base and J 3 bases, with 17 bases left between them. This CDR3 comprises 17 residues. Germline V gene sequence: CDR1 SGHTS, CDR2 YDEGEE. CDR3 region: CASSLYQGIRDNQPQHF. The CDR3 nucleotides are TGTGCCAGCAGCTTGTATCAGGGGATTAGGGACAATCAGCCCCAGCATTTT. Full variable domain (rest looked up from reference TRBV5-8 and TRBJ1-5): EAGVTQSPTHLIKTRGQQATLRCSPISGHTSVYWYQQALGLGLQFLLWYDEGEERNRGNFPPRFSGRQFPNYSSELNVNALELEDSALYLCASSLYQGIRDNQPQHFGDGTRLSIL.